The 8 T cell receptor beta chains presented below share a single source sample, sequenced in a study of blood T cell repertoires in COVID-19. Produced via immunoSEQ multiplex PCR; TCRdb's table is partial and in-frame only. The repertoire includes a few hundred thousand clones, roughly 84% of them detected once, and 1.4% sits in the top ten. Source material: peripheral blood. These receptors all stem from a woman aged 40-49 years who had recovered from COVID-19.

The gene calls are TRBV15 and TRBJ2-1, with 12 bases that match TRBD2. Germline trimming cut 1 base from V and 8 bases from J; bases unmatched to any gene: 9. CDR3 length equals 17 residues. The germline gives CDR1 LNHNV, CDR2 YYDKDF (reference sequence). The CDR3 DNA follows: TGTGCCACCAGCAGAGCGCTGACTAGCGGGGGTTACGATGAGCAGTTCTTC. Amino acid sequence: CATSRALTSGGYDEQFF.

This CDR3 is CSVGAGDYGYTF. Here the CDR3 DNA reads TGCAGCGTTGGGGCAGGGGACTATGGCTACACCTTC. The rearrangement links TRBV29-1 to TRBJ1-2, with D maybe TRBD1 (6 bases). CDR1 is SQVTM and CDR2 is ANQGSEA in the germline V gene. Between the trimmed V and J ends, which lost 4 bases and 3 bases, there was a span of 9 bases. The CDR3 is 12 amino acids.

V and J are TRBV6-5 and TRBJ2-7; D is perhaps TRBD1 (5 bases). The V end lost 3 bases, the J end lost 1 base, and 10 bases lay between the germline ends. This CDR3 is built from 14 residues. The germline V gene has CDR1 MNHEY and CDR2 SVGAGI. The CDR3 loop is CASSYEGESYEQYF. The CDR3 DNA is TGTGCCAGCAGTTATGAAGGGGAATCCTACGAGCAGTACTTC.

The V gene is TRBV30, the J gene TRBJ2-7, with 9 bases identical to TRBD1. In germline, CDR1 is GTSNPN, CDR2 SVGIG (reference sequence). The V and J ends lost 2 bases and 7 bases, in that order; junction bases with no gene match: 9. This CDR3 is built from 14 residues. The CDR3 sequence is CAWSTGQGVVEQYF. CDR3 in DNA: TGTGCCTGGAGTACGGGACAGGGTGTGGTTGAGCAGTACTTC. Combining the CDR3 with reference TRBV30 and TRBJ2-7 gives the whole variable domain SQTIHQWPATLVQPVGSPLSLECTVEGTSNPNLYWYRQAAGRGLQLLFYSVGIGQISSEVPQNLSASRPQDRQFILSSKKLLLSDSGFYLCAWSTGQGVVEQYFGPGTRLTVT.

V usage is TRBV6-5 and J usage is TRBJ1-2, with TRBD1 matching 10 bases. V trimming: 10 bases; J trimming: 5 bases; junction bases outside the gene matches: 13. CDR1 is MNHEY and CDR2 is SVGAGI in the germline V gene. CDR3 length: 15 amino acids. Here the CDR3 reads CATQRQGATLYGYTF. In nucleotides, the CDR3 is TGTGCCACTCAGAGACAGGGGGCTACGTTATATGGCTACACCTTC.

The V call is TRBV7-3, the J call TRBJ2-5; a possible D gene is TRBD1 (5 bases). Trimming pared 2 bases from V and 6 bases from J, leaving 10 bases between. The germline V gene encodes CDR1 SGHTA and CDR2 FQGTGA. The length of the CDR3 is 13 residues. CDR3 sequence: CASSLWAGQTQYF. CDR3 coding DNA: TGTGCCAGCAGCTTATGGGCAGGGCAGACCCAGTACTTC. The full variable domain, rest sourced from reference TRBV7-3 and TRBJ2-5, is GAGVSQTPSNKVTEKGKYVELRCDPISGHTALYWYRQSLGQGPEFLIYFQGTGAADDSGLPNDRFFAVRPEGSVSTLKIQRTERGDSAVYLCASSLWAGQTQYFGPGTRLLVL.

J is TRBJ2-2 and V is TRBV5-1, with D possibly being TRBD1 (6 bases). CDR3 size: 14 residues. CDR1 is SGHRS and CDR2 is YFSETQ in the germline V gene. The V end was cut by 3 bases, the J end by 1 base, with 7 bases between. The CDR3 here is CASSSGQNTGELFF. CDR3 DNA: TGCGCCAGCAGCTCGGGACAGAACACCGGGGAGCTGTTTTTT. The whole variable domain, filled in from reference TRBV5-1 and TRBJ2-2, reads KAGVTQTPRYLIKTRGQQVTLSCSPISGHRSVSWYQQTPGQGLQFLFEYFSETQRNKGNFPGRFSGRQFSNSRSEMNVSTLELGDSALYLCASSSGQNTGELFFGEGSRLTVL.

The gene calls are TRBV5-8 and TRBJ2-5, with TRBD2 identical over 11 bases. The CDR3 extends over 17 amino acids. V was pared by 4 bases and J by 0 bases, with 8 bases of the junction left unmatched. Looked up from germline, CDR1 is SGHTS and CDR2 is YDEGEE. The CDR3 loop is CASSGTSGMDNQETQYF. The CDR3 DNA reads TGTGCCAGCAGCGGGACTAGCGGAATGGATAACCAAGAGACCCAGTACTTC. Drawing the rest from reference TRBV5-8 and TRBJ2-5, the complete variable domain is EAGVTQSPTHLIKTRGQQATLRCSPISGHTSVYWYQQALGLGLQFLLWYDEGEERNRGNFPPRFSGRQFPNYSSELNVNALELEDSALYLCASSGTSGMDNQETQYFGPGTRLLVL.